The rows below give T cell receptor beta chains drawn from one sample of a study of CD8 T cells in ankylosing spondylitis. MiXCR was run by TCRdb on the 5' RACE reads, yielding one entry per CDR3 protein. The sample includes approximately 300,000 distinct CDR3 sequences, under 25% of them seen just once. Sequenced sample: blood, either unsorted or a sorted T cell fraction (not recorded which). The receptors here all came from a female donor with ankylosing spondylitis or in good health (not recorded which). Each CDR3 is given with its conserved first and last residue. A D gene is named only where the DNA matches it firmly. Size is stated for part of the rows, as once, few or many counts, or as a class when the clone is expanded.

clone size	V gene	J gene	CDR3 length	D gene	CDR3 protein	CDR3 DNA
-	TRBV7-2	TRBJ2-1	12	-	CASSSPRNEQFF	TGTGCCAGCAGCTCCCCTAGGAATGAGCAGTTCTTC
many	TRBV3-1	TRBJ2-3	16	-	CASSQRGGSSTDTQYF	TGTGCCAGCAGCCAGCGGGGCGGCTCTAGCACAGATACGCAGTATTTT
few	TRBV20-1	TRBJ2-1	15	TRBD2	CSALWRGGSYNEQFF	TGCAGTGCTCTATGGCGGGGGGGCTCCTACAATGAGCAGTTCTTC
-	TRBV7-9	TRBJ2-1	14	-	CASSAHTRFDEQFF	TGTGCCAGCAGCGCCCACACTAGATTCGATGAGCAGTTCTTC
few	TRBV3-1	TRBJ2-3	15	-	CASSHSGVSTDTQYF	TGTGCCAGCAGCCACTCGGGAGTGAGCACAGATACGCAGTATTTT
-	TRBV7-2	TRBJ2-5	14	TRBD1	CASSTRTGEETQYF	TGTGCCAGCAGCACTCGGACAGGGGAGGAGACCCAGTACTTC
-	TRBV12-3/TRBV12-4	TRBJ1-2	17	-	CASSLGRGPTNPGGYTF	TGTGCCAGCAGTTTGGGCCGGGGTCCTACCAACCCGGGGGGCTACACCTTC
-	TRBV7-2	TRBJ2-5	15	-	CASSRREWGKETQYF	TGTGCCAGCAGTCGACGGGAGTGGGGGAAGGAGACCCAGTACTTC
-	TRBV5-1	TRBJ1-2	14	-	CASSSPGVAAGYTF	TGCGCCAGCAGCTCCCCCGGCGTAGCGGCTGGCTACACCTTC
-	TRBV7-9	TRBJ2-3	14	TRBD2	CASGTSGNTDTQYF	TGTGCCAGCGGGACTAGCGGAAACACAGATACGCAGTATTTT
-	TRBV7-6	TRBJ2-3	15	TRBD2	CASSLPAGGKDTQYF	TGTGCCAGCAGCTTACCGGCGGGGGGAAAAGATACGCAGTATTTT
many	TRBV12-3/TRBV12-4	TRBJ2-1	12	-	CASSPGRDEQFF	TGTGCCAGCAGTCCTGGACGCGATGAGCAGTTCTTC
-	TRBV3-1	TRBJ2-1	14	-	CASSQARDPAEQFF	TGTGCCAGCAGCCAAGCTCGGGACCCAGCTGAGCAGTTCTTC
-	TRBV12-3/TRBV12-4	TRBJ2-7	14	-	CASSLRTGLYEQYF	TGTGCCAGCAGTTTAAGGACGGGCCTCTACGAGCAGTACTTC
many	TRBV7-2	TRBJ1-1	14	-	CASSSMPVATEAFF	TGTGCCAGCAGCTCGATGCCGGTTGCCACTGAAGCTTTCTTT
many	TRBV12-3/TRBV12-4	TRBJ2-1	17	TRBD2	CASSLEQGTSGKVEQFF	TGTGCCAGCAGTTTAGAGCAAGGGACTAGCGGGAAGGTTGAGCAGTTCTTC
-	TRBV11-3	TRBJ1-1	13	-	CASARQMNTEAFF	TGTGCCAGCGCTCGACAGATGAACACTGAAGCTTTCTTT
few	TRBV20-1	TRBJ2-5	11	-	CSAILGETQYF	TGCAGTGCCATACTGGGAGAGACCCAGTACTTC
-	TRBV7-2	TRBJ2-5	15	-	CASSLARGGGETQYF	TGTGCCAGCAGCTTAGCTCGCGGAGGGGGGGAGACCCAGTACTTC
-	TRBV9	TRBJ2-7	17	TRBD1	CASSDRQGEGRFGEQYF	TGTGCCAGCAGCGACCGACAGGGAGAGGGCCGTTTCGGCGAGCAGTACTTC
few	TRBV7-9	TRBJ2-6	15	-	CASSPISSGANVLTF	TGTGCCAGCAGCCCTATAAGCTCTGGGGCCAACGTCCTGACTTTC
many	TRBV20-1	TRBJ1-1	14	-	CSASKQGSDTEAFF	TGCAGTGCTAGTAAACAGGGTTCCGACACTGAAGCTTTCTTT
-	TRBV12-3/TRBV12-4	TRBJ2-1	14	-	CASSSGTPYNEQFF	TGTGCCAGCAGTTCCGGGACCCCTTACAATGAGCAGTTCTTC